Here is one TCR beta chain with its context. No cognate antigen has been identified for it. Base qualities are not at hand, and no much larger clone is one base apart. The same CDR3 also results from other DNA sequences found in this sample. V loses 1 base of germline sequence and J loses 1 base, and the interval between the two ends is 14 bases. The CDR1 and CDR2 encoded by the germline V gene are SGHRS and YFSETQ. Including the terminal cysteine and phenylalanine, the CDR3 comprises 17 residues. The kept DNA is CDR3 alone, 51 bases in frame from the first base. This sample was included in a study of T cells in lung cancer brain metastases listed by TCRdb under 2018. For the wider study: Of the roughly 20 patients, over 15 had a history of tobacco use, with a median of roughly 41 pack-years. A cohort of about 20 patients was included, from whom approximately 40 specimens were contributed, with one primary lung lesion and one brain metastasis obtained from each patient. An average DNA integrity number of approximately 3.7 was found in both primary and metastatic specimens, and no significant difference was detected between sites. The study compared TCR beta CDR3 repertoires between fully resected primary non-small cell lung cancers and paired brain metastases. A median age at first diagnosis of about 50 years was recorded for the patients, of whom eight or nine were male and around 12 were female. The primary and brain metastasis specimens were acquired a median of approximately 51 weeks apart. About 90% of the 20 patients received no interval therapy between primary and metastasis resection. General conclusions and limits of the study: The study could not control for the effects of preoperative corticosteroids on T cell infiltration in brain metastases. Most clones were found to be lesion-specific, and limited overlap was observed between paired lesions (mean Morisita index around 0.24). Significantly fewer unique productive clones were found in brain metastases than in paired primaries (median approximately 1,500 versus 4,300). DNA fragmentation in the FFPE samples may have prevented recovery of the complete infiltrating T cell repertoire. The ten most abundant clones made up a significantly larger repertoire fraction in brain metastases than primaries, suggesting clonal expansion.

Patients underwent resection for synchronous oligometastatic disease or delayed recurrence of a solitary brain metastasis. To avoid including cancers other than NSCLC, any patient with a history of multiple malignancies was excluded. Using marked H&E slides as a guide, tumor areas were macrodissected from five unstained 9 to 10 um sections that had been deparaffinized. All specimens were formalin-fixed and paraffin-embedded (FFPE). The AllPrep DNA/RNA FFPE Kit was used for extraction of genomic DNA. Each sample received between about 2 and 5 ug of genomic DNA as input, and paired samples received equal DNA input. TCR beta libraries were constructed with the immunoSEQ hsTCRbeta Kit, with multiplexed V and J gene primers used across two PCR steps. Pooled libraries, together with positive and negative controls, were sequenced on an Illumina MiSeq with a 100-cycle paired-end protocol. Concerning the study's data processing: The immunoSEQ vendor processed the raw data into normalized, annotated TCR beta repertoire reports. Richness was defined as the number of unique clones by nucleotide sequence, and the iChao1 and Efron-Thisted estimators were used to extrapolate total richness. Pielou's evenness, Simpson's index, top-ten clone proportional abundance, and Morisita overlap index were used to characterize and compare paired lesions. Drawn from immuneACCESS, this table holds only the in-frame rearrangements with V and J called that TCRdb kept. Clones are partly lost; checked studies trace under half to an unresolved V gene and leave the rest unexplained. That table furnishes V, J and clone size, whereas the DNA furnished D and trimming. For this sample there are about 2,500 clones; under 95% appear just once. 3.5% to 4.5% of the sample comes from the top ten.

The chain joins TRBV5-1 to TRBJ1-4, with the D gene not clear enough to name. The sequenced sample was tumor tissue from a brain metastasis. Read against the paper, the sample's cell subset or site label means: paired resected brain metastasis. This TCR came from a man in his 70s with non-small cell lung cancer that had spread to the brain. CDR3 reads: CASSLRVGMGTNEKLFF. The DNA sequence is TGCGCCAGCAGCTTGCGGGTAGGGATGGGAACTAATGAAAAACTGTTTTTT.